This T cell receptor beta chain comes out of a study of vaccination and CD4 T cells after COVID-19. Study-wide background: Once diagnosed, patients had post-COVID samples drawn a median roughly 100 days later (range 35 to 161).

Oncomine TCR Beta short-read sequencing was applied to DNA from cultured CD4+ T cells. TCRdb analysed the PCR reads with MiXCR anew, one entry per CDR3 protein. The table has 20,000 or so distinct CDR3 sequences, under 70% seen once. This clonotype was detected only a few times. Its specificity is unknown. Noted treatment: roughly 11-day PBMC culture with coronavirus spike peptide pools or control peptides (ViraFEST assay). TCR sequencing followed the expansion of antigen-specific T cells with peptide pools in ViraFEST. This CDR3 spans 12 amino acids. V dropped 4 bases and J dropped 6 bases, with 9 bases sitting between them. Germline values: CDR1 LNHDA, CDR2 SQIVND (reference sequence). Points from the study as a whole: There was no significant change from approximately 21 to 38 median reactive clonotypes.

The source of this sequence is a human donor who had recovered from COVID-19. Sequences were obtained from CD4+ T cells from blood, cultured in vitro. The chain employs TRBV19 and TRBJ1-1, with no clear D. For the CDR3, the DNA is TGTGCCAGTAGTAGAATGTCGGCTGAAGCTTTCTTT. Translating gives CASSRMSAEAFF.